This T cell receptor beta chain originates from a study of regulatory T cells in long-lasting Graves disease. Study observations and caveats: Fewer public clonotypes were shared by new patients (around 960) than by persistent patients (2,741).

Time point of the sample: persistent/refractory GD, antithyroid drugs over 5 years with positive TRAb. The TCR library used RNA extracted from PBMCs. In building TCR beta libraries, iRepertoire HTBI primers were used together with Arm-PCR of CDR3 regions. TCRdb passed the multiplex PCR reads through MiXCR, listing each CDR3 protein once. This sample has 310,000 or so distinct CDR3 sequences; about 20% occur once, and the top ten carry 29%. Details on this clonotype: The antigen remains undetermined.

Material: peripheral blood mononuclear cells (PBMCs), obtained when the disease was refractory, from a patient treated with antithyroid drugs. The TCR comes from a female donor with Graves disease.

CDR3 region: CASSPRDRDPYEQYF. CDR3 in DNA: TGTGCCAGCTCACCGCGGGACAGGGATCCCTACGAGCAGTACTTC. V and J are TRBV18 and TRBJ2-7, with 9 bases identical to TRBD1. V dropped 3 bases and J dropped 2; count of bases not matched to a gene: 5. The germline V gene encodes CDR1 KGHSH and CDR2 LQKENI. CDR3 length: 15 amino acids.